Following are 24 T cell receptor beta chains from one sample sequenced in a study of glioma-infiltrating T cells after dendritic cell vaccination. Sample time point: after dendritic cell vaccination, including at tumor progression/relapse. TCRdb keeps only in-frame clones here, not all; method: immunoSEQ multiplex PCR. The sample records some 90,000 clones, about 81% being singletons. Sequencing used blood, obtained after dendritic cell vaccination. These receptors all come from a human donor with glioblastoma.

This clone was found a few times. The chain links TRBV14 to TRBJ2-7; 8 bases are shared with TRBD1. CDR1 and CDR2 (germline): SGHDN, FVKESK. CDR3 length: 13 residues. The V segment lost 0 bases and the J segment 9 bases; nucleotides outside the gene matches: 4. The CDR3 region is CASSQDRTGGQYV. For the CDR3, the DNA is TGTGCCAGCAGCCAAGATAGAACAGGGGGGCAGTACGTC.

This rearrangement joins TRBV6-1 to TRBJ2-1; 10 bases are shared with TRBD2. The junction had 5 bases not matched to a gene; V was cut back by 6 bases and J by 3 bases. The CDR3 is made up of 15 amino acids. Germline V gives CDR1 MNHNS, CDR2 SASEGT. The CDR3 is CASRAGGSLYNEQFF. The CDR3 DNA follows: TGTGCCAGCAGAGCGGGAGGGAGCCTCTACAATGAGCAGTTCTTC.

This chain uses TRBV19 with TRBJ1-1, with unresolved D. CDR3 length: 15 residues. V shed 1 base and J shed 1 base, with 10 bases lying between them. Per the germline V gene, CDR1 is LNHDA and CDR2 is SQIVND (reference sequence). CDR3 protein: CASSIGPGGNTEAFF. In DNA, the CDR3 is TGTGCCAGTAGTATAGGCCCTGGCGGGAACACTGAAGCTTTCTTT.

The CDR3 coding sequence is TGTGCCAGCAGTGAATTCGAGGTGGCTAACACTGAAGCTTTCTTT. Translated, it gives CASSEFEVANTEAFF. The chain employs TRBV6-1 and TRBJ1-1; unclear D gene. The CDR3 runs to 15 residues. Trimming took 2 bases from V and 2 from J, leaving 12 bases between them. Germline V gene lookup returns CDR1 MNHNS and CDR2 SASEGT.

V gene TRBV11-2 combines with J gene TRBJ2-1, with 9 nucleotides matching TRBD1. The CDR3 has 15 amino acids. CDR1 SGHAT and CDR2 FQNNGV come from the germline V gene. J lost 4 bases, V lost 1 base, and 2 bases had no gene match. The CDR3 sequence is CASSLGQGGYNEQFF. As DNA, the CDR3 is TGTGCCAGCAGCTTAGGACAGGGGGGGTACAATGAGCAGTTCTTC.

The chain is built from TRBV5-1 and TRBJ2-3; weak D call: TRBD2 (6 bases). CDR1 SGHRS and CDR2 YFSETQ come from the germline V gene. This CDR3 has 15 residues. Trimming removed 7 bases from V and 0 bases from J, with 15 bases in between. DNA of the CDR3: TGCGCCAGCCAAATGACTAGTACTAGCACAGATACGCAGTATTTT. This codes for CASQMTSTSTDTQYF.

This clone was seen a handful of times. The chain employs TRBV9 and TRBJ2-1; 13 positions match TRBD2. The CDR3 is 18 amino acids. J was trimmed by 7 bases and V by 0 bases; bases with no gene match: 10. Germline assignment: CDR1 SGDLS and CDR2 YYNGEE. CDR3 residues: CASSVESVTSGGPNEQFF. In DNA form, the CDR3 reads TGTGCCAGCAGCGTAGAATCGGTGACTAGCGGGGGGCCGAATGAGCAGTTCTTC.

V is TRBV11-3 and J is TRBJ2-6; weak D call: TRBD2 (6 bases). The germline gives CDR1 SGHNT, CDR2 YENEEA. The CDR3 contains 16 residues. Trimming removed 5 bases from V and 2 bases from J, with 13 bases in between. In DNA, the CDR3 is TGTGCCAGCAGCGCCCGGACGGGAGCTGGGGCCAACGTCCTGACTTTC. It translates to CASSARTGAGANVLTF. Full variable domain (outside the CDR3, taken from reference TRBV11-3 and TRBJ2-6): EAGVVQSPRYKIIEKKQPVAFWCNPISGHNTLYWYLQNLGQGPELLIRYENEEAVDDSQLPKDRFSAERLKGVDSTLKIQPAELGDSAVYLCASSARTGAGANVLTFGAGSRLTVL.

The chain links TRBV29-1 to TRBJ1-1; D unresolved. This CDR3 region has 13 residues. V was cut by 1 base and J by 1 base, with 7 bases left in between. Germline V gene sequence: CDR1 SQVTM, CDR2 ANQGSEA. The CDR3 sequence is CSVEVRSNTEAFF. The DNA of the CDR3 is TGCAGCGTTGAAGTTCGGTCGAACACTGAAGCTTTCTTT.

V usage is TRBV30 and J usage is TRBJ1-3; D gene unclear. CDR3 length: 14 residues. With 8 bases removed from V and 0 bases from J, the gap between germline ends came to 14 bases. The germline V gene encodes CDR1 GTSNPN and CDR2 SVGIG (reference sequence). In DNA form, the CDR3 reads TGTGCCGGGAACCCGGGGAACTCTGGAAACACCATATATTTT. Residues: CAGNPGNSGNTIYF.

The J gene is TRBJ2-5, the V gene TRBV7-3; D is unresolved. Germline loops: CDR1 SGHTA, CDR2 FQGTGA. CDR3 size: 13 residues. Between the trimmed V and J ends, which lost 4 bases and 2 bases, there was a span of 8 bases. CDR3 in amino acids: CASSSRMQETQYF. The CDR3 DNA reads TGTGCCAGCAGCTCCAGGATGCAAGAGACCCAGTACTTC.

This rearrangement joins TRBV30 to TRBJ2-1, with 7 bases identical to TRBD1. Unmatched junction bases numbered 5, after V lost 0 bases and J lost 3 bases. The CDR3 spans 15 residues. The germline CDR1 and CDR2 sequences are GTSNPN and SVGIG (reference sequence). CDR3 in amino acids: CAWSVRDSNYNEQFF. As DNA, the CDR3 is TGTGCCTGGAGTGTTAGGGACAGCAACTACAATGAGCAGTTCTTC.

This clone has a single count. The CDR3 DNA follows: TGCGCCAGCAGCGTGCCCCAGGGCAATGCAGATACGCAGTATTTT. Translating it yields CASSVPQGNADTQYF. The V call is TRBV5-1, the J call TRBJ2-3, with a weak D call TRBD1 (5 bases). Looked up from germline, CDR1 is SGHRS and CDR2 is YFSETQ. Trimming shortened V by 4 bases and J by 4 bases, and 16 bases separated the two germline ends. The CDR3 extends over 15 amino acids.

Only one count was recorded for this clone. The rearrangement uses TRBV5-1 and TRBJ2-1, with 8 bases fitting TRBD2. This CDR3 is 14 amino acids long. Germline CDR1 is SGHRS and CDR2 is YFSETQ. J was trimmed by 8 bases and V by 4 bases; bases with no gene match: 8. CDR3 amino acids: CASSLWTSTDEQFF. CDR3 sequence (DNA): TGCGCCAGCAGCCTATGGACTAGCACTGATGAGCAGTTCTTC.

The DNA for the CDR3 is TGTGCCAGCAGCCGGGAGGCAACTAATGAAAAACTGTTTTTT. It translates to CASSREATNEKLFF. The V and J genes are TRBV4-2 and TRBJ1-4; D uncertain. Trimming shortened V by 4 bases and J by 0 bases, and 6 bases separated the two germline ends. The CDR3 has 14 residues. CDR1 and CDR2 from the germline V gene are LGHNA and YNFKEQ.

The chain is built from TRBV19 and TRBJ2-1; D ambiguous. Per the germline V gene, CDR1 is LNHDA and CDR2 is SQIVND (reference sequence). Trimming removed 3 bases from V and 3 bases from J, with 6 bases in between. CDR3 size: 13 residues. CDR3 residues: CASSIAGYNEQFF. The CDR3 DNA reads as TGTGCCAGTAGTATTGCAGGCTACAATGAGCAGTTCTTC.

This chain joins TRBV5-1 and TRBJ1-1; 8 bases agree with TRBD1. With 1 base clipped from V and 3 bases from J, the junction kept 8 bases outside the gene matches. The CDR3 has 16 residues. CDR1 and CDR2 from the germline V gene are SGHRS and YFSETQ. The CDR3 here is CASSLTGTGGDTEAFF. CDR3 nucleotide sequence: TGCGCCAGCAGCTTGACGGGGACAGGTGGGGACACTGAAGCTTTCTTT.

This clone was counted only a few times. The gene calls are TRBV9 and TRBJ2-1; TRBD2 matches 8 bases. Germline assignment: CDR1 SGDLS and CDR2 YYNGEE. This CDR3 is built from 16 residues. After removal of 4 bases from V and 3 bases from J, the junction contained 9 bases not matched to a gene. The chain's CDR3 is CASSTSGGLLYNEQFF. The CDR3, as DNA: TGTGCCAGCAGCACCAGCGGGGGCCTCCTCTACAATGAGCAGTTCTTC. Full variable domain (outside the CDR3, taken from reference TRBV9 and TRBJ2-1): DSGVTQTPKHLITATGQRVTLRCSPRSGDLSVYWYQQSLDQGLQFLIQYYNGEERAKGNILERFSAQQFPDLHSELNLSSLELGDSALYFCASSTSGGLLYNEQFFGPGTRLTVL.

This chain links TRBV13 with TRBJ2-7, with 9 bases matching TRBD1. This CDR3 is 17 amino acids long. V shed 3 bases, J shed 3 bases, and the junction held 12 bases outside the gene matches. The V gene's germline CDR1 is PRHDT and CDR2 FYEKMQ (reference sequence). The CDR3, as DNA: TGTGCCAGCAGCTTGAGTGGGACAGGGAAGTTAGGCTACGAGCAGTACTTC. As protein: CASSLSGTGKLGYEQYF. The complete variable domain, with remaining parts taken from reference TRBV13 and TRBJ2-7, reads AAGVIQSPRHLIKEKRETATLKCYPIPRHDTVYWYQQGPGQDPQFLISFYEKMQSDKGSIPDRFSAQQFSDYHSELNMSSLELGDSALYFCASSLSGTGKLGYEQYFGPGTRLTVT.

The chain combines TRBV7-3 with TRBJ2-1; 8 nucleotides align to TRBD1. CDR1 is SGHTA and CDR2 is FQGTGA in the germline V gene. Trimming took 2 bases from V and 10 from J; bases not matched to a gene: 4. This CDR3 is built from 13 residues. DNA of the CDR3: TGTGCCAGCAGCTTATTGGACAGGGACGAGCAGTTCTTC. Encoded protein: CASSLLDRDEQFF.

The chain couples TRBV5-1 to TRBJ1-6, with TRBD1 identical over 7 bases. V lost 7 bases and J lost 6; bases outside the gene matches: 7. Per germline, CDR1 SGHRS and CDR2 YFSETQ. The CDR3 runs 14 residues. The CDR3: CASSEGQSNSPLHF. In DNA, the CDR3 is TGCGCCAGCTCTGAGGGACAGTCTAATTCACCCCTCCACTTT.

This clone was seen a single time. The chain combines TRBV5-4 with TRBJ1-3; no reliable D call. Germline V gene data show CDR1 as SGHNT and CDR2 as YYREEE (reference sequence). V gave up 4 bases and J gave up 0 bases, with 14 bases separating them. The CDR3 consists of 16 residues. In DNA, the CDR3 is TGTGCCAGCAGCCCGATGAACCAGGCCTCTGGAAACACCATATATTTT. Translating gives CASSPMNQASGNTIYF.

This clone was detected only a few times. The chain carries TRBV10-3 and TRBJ1-2; possible D gene TRBD1, 5 bases. The CDR3 contains 13 residues. CDR1 and CDR2 from the germline V gene are ENHRY and SYGVKD. V was pared by 5 bases and J by 2 bases, with 9 bases between. The CDR3 DNA is TGTGCCATCAGTAATCGACAGAACTATGGCTACACCTTC. It is translated as CAISNRQNYGYTF.

The chain couples TRBV6-5 to TRBJ1-2, with D possibly matching TRBD1 (5 bases). The germline CDR1 and CDR2 sequences are MNHEY and SVGAGI. This CDR3 has 15 residues. V gave up 2 bases and J gave up 3 bases, with 13 bases separating them. CDR3 amino acids: CASSYKAGGDYGYTF. The CDR3 DNA reads TGTGCCAGCAGTTACAAGGCGGGGGGGGACTATGGCTACACCTTC.